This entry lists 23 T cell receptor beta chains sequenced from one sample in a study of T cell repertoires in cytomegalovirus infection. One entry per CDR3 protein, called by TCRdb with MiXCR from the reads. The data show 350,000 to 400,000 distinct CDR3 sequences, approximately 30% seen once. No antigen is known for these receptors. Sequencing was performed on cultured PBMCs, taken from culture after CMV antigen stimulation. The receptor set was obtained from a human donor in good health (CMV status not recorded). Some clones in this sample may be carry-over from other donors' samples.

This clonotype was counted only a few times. CDR3 loop: CASSFPAGEQFF. The CDR3 coding sequence is TGTGCCAGCAGTTTCCCGGCCGGCGAGCAGTTCTTC. The rearrangement uses TRBV27 and TRBJ2-1; D not certain. There are 12 residues in the CDR3. V was trimmed by 3 bases and J by 10 bases, leaving 10 bases between them. Germline V gives CDR1 MNHEY, CDR2 SMNVEV (reference sequence).

CDR3 in DNA: TGTGCCAGCAGCTATGGGACAGCTTATAGCAATCAGCCCCAGCATTTT. Translation: CASSYGTAYSNQPQHF. V and J are TRBV28 and TRBJ1-5, with 7 bases matching TRBD1. The CDR3 runs to 16 residues. With 6 bases clipped from V and 0 bases from J, the junction kept 8 bases outside the gene matches. Per germline, CDR1 MDHEN and CDR2 SYDVKM.

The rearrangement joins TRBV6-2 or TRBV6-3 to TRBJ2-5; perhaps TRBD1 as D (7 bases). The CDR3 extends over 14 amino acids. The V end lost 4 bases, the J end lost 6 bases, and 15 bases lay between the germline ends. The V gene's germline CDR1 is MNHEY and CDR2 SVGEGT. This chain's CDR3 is CASSFPGGLKTQYF. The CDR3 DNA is TGTGCCAGCAGTTTCCCAGGGGGGCTGAAGACCCAGTACTTC.

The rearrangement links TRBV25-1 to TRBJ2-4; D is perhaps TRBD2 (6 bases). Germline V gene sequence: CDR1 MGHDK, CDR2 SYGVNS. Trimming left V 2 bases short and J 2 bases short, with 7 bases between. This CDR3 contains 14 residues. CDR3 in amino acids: CASSEAGPKNIQYF. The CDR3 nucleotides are TGTGCCAGCAGTGAAGCGGGACCCAAAAACATTCAGTACTTC.

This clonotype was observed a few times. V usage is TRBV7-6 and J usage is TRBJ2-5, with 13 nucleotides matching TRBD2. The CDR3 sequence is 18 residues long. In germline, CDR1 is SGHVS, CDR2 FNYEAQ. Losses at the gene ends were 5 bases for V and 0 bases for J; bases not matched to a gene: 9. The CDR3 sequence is CASSLGTSGNPDQETQYF. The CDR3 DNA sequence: TGTGCCAGCAGCCTTGGGACTAGCGGGAACCCGGACCAAGAGACCCAGTACTTC.

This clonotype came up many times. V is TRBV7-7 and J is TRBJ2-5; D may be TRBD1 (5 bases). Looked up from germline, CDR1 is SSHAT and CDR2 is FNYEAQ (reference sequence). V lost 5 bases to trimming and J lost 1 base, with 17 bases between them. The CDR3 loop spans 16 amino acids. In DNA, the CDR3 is TGTGCCAGCAGCCCAAACCCGGGCAGGGTCCAAGAGACCCAGTACTTC. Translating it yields CASSPNPGRVQETQYF.

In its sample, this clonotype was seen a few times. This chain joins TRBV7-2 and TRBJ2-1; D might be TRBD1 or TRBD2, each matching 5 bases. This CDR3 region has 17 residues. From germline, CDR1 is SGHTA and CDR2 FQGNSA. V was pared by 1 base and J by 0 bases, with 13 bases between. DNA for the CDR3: TGTGCCAGCAGCTTAGTTTGGGGCGGACTCTCCTACAATGAGCAGTTCTTC. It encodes CASSLVWGGLSYNEQFF.

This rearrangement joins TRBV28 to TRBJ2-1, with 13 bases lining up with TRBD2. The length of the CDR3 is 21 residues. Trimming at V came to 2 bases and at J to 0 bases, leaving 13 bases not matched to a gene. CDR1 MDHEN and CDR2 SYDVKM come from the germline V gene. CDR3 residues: CASSLPPPGTSGKSSYNEQFF. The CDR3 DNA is TGTGCCAGCAGTTTACCCCCCCCCGGGACTAGCGGGAAGAGCTCCTACAATGAGCAGTTCTTC.

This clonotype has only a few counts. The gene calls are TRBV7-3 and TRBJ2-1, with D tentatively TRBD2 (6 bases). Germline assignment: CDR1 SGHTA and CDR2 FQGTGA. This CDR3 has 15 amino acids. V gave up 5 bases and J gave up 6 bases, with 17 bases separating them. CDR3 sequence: CASSPPGGILNEQFF. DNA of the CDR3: TGTGCCAGCAGCCCCCCTGGCGGGATACTCAATGAGCAGTTCTTC.

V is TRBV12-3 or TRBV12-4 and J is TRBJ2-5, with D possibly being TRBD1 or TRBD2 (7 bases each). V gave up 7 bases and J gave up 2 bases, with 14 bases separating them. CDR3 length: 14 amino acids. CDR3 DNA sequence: TGTGCCAGCACTCCCAGGGGGGGGCAAGAGACCCAGTACTTC. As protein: CASTPRGGQETQYF.

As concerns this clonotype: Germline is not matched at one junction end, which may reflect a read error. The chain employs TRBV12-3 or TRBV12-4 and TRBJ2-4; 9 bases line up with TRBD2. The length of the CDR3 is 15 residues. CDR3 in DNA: TGTGCCAGCAGCTTAGCGGGAGTTGCCAAAAACATTCAGTACTTC. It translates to CASSLAGVAKNIQYF.

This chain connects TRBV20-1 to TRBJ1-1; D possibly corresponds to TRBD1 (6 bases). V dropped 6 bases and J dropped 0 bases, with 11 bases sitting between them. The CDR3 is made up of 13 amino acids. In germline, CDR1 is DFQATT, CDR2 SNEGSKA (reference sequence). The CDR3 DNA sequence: TGCAGTGCATTTGGACAGCTGAACACTGAAGCTTTCTTT. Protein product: CSAFGQLNTEAFF.

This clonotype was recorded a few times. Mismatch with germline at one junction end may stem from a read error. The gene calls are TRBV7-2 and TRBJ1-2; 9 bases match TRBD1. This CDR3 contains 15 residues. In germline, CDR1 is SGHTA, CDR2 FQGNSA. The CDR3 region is CASSLVPLKPGQGTF. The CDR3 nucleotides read TGTGCCAGCAGCTTAGTCCCCCTCAAACCGGGACAGGGCACTTTC.

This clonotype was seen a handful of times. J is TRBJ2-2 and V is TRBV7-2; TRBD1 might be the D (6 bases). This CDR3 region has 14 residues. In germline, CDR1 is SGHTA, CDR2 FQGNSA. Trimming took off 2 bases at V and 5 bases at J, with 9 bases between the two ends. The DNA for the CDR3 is TGTGCCAGCAGCTTACTAGGGGGTACCGGGGAGCTGTTTTTT. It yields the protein CASSLLGGTGELFF.

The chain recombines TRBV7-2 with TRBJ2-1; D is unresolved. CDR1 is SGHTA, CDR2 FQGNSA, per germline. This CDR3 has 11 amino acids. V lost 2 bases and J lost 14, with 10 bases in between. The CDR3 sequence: CASSLIGRKFF. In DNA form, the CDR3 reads TGTGCCAGCAGCTTAATAGGTAGAAAGTTCTTC.

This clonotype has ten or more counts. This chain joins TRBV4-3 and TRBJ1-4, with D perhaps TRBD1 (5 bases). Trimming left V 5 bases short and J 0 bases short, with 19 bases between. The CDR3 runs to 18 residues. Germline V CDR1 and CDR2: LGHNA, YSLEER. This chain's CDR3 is CASSNRVDGAATNEKLFF. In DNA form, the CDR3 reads TGCGCCAGCAGCAACCGGGTGGATGGGGCAGCAACTAATGAAAAACTGTTTTTT.

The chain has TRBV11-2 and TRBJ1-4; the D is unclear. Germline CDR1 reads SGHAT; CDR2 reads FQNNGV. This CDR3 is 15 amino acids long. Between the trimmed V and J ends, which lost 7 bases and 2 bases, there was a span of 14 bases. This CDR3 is CASTLRAGTNEKLFF. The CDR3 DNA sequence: TGTGCCAGCACCCTTAGGGCCGGCACTAATGAAAAACTGTTTTTT.

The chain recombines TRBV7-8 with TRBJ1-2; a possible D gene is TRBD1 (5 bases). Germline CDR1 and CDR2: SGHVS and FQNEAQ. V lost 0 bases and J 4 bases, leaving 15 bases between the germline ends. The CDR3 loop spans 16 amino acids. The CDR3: CASSLASGGEIYGYTF. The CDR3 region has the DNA TGTGCCAGCAGCTTAGCGTCCGGGGGAGAGATCTATGGCTACACCTTC.

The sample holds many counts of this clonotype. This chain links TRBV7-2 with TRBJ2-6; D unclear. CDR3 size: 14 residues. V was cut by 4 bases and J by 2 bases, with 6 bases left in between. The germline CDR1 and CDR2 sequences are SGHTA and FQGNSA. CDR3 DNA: TGTGCCAGCAGCTCACGAACTGGGGCCAACGTCCTGACTTTC. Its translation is CASSSRTGANVLTF.

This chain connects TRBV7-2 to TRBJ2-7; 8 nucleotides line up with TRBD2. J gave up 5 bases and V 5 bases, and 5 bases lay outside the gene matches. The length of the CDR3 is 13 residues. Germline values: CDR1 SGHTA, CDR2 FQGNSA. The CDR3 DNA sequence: TGTGCCAGCAGCATTTTAGCGGGAAACGAGCAGTACGTC. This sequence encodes CASSILAGNEQYV.

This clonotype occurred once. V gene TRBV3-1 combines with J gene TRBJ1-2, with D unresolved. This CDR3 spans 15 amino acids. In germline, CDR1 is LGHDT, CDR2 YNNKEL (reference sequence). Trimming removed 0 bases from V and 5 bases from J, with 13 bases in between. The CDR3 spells CASSQDPAGRYGYTF. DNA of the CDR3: TGTGCCAGCAGCCAAGATCCTGCCGGGAGGTATGGCTACACCTTC. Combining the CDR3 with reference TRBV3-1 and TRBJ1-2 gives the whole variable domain DTAVSQTPKYLVTQMGNDKSIKCEQNLGHDTMYWYKQDSKKFLKIMFSYNNKELIINETVPNRFSPKSPDKAHLNLHINSLELGDSAVYFCASSQDPAGRYGYTFGSGTRLTVV.

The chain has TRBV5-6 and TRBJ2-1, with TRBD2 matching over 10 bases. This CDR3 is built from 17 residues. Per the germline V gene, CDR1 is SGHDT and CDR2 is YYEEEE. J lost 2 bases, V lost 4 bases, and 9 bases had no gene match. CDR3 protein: CASSPGASGSTYNEQFF. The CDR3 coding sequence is TGTGCCAGCAGCCCGGGTGCTAGCGGGAGTACCTACAATGAGCAGTTCTTC.

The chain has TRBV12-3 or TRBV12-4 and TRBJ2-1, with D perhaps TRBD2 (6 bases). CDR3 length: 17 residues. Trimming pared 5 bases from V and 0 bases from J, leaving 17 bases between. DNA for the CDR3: TGTGCCAGCAGTCCCTTCTGGCTAGCGAGCTCCTACAATGAGCAGTTCTTC. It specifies CASSPFWLASSYNEQFF.